The rows below give T cell receptor beta chains drawn from one sample of a study of response to subunit inactivated influenza vaccine. Via MiXCR, TCRdb re-called the RT-PCR reads, giving one row per CDR3 protein. The table records under 550,000 distinct CDR3 sequences, 7.5% to 8.5% of them present only once. Sequencing used PBMCs from blood, obtained roughly 24 months after vaccination. The receptors come from a man in his fifties or sixties who received an inactivated influenza vaccine. Each CDR3 is given with its conserved first and last residue. A D gene is named only where the DNA matches it firmly. Clone size is not always given. Where it is, it says once, few, many or a class for expanded clones.

j_call d_call cdr3_length v_call clone_size cdr3_aa cdr3_nt
TRBJ2-4 NA 17 TRBV10-1 few CASSETDRQSGKNIQYF TGCGCCAGCAGTGAGACGGACCGACAATCTGGCAAAAACATTCAGTACTTC
TRBJ2-2 TRBD1 14 TRBV29-1 NA CSSRTGANTGELFF TGCAGCTCAAGGACAGGAGCGAACACCGGGGAGCTGTTTTTT
TRBJ1-2 NA 13 TRBV5-1 many CASSPGTNYGYTF TGCGCCAGCAGCCCCGGGACAAACTATGGCTACACCTTC
TRBJ2-3 NA 13 TRBV24-1 NA CATMGLRGDTQYF TGTGCCACCATGGGTCTTAGGGGAGATACGCAGTATTTT
TRBJ2-2 NA 17 TRBV4-3 NA CASSPAWGGRGTGELFF TGCGCCAGCAGCCCTGCTTGGGGGGGGAGGGGGACCGGGGAGCTGTTTTTT
TRBJ1-2 NA 13 TRBV29-1 many CSVDSRGSYGYTF TGCAGCGTTGATTCTAGGGGCAGCTATGGCTACACCTTC
TRBJ1-3 TRBD1 15 TRBV10-3 few CAISPDRGRGNTIYF TGTGCCATCAGCCCGGACAGGGGGCGTGGAAACACCATATATTTT
TRBJ2-3 NA 16 TRBV27 few CASRQATIFRTDTQYF TGTGCCAGCAGACAAGCGACTATCTTCCGCACAGATACGCAGTATTTT
TRBJ2-1 NA 13 TRBV7-2 few CASSSEGGVPQFF TGTGCCAGCAGCTCAGAAGGGGGGGTTCCCCAGTTCTTC
TRBJ2-3 NA 15 TRBV20-1 many CSARSFSASTDTQYF TGCAGTGCTAGAAGCTTCAGTGCTAGCACAGATACGCAGTATTTT
TRBJ1-2 TRBD1 13 TRBV2 NA CASSSSGGNGYTF TGTGCCAGCAGTTCCTCAGGGGGCAATGGCTACACCTTC
TRBJ2-1 NA 13 TRBV10-3 few CAISESIYNEQFF TGTGCCATCAGTGAGTCCATCTACAATGAGCAGTTCTTC
TRBJ1-2 NA 11 TRBV28 few CASSLYGGYTF TGTGCCAGCAGTTTATACGGCGGCTACACCTTC
TRBJ2-7 NA 15 TRBV7-9 NA CASSFGLLNPYEQYF TGTGCCAGCAGCTTCGGTCTCCTGAACCCCTACGAGCAGTACTTC
TRBJ2-3 TRBD1 15 TRBV19 NA CASSPGTGVSDTQYF TGTGCCAGTAGTCCCGGGACAGGGGTTTCGGATACGCAGTATTTT
TRBJ1-1 NA 13 TRBV4-1 NA CASSQTLDTEAFF TGCGCCAGCAGCCAAACGCTGGACACTGAAGCTTTCTTT
TRBJ1-2 NA 13 TRBV7-8 few CASSLLGGLGYTF TGTGCCAGCAGCCTGCTGGGGGGCCTGGGCTACACCTTC
TRBJ1-1 TRBD1 15 TRBV12-3/TRBV12-4 NA CASSNRTGKNTEAFF TGTGCCAGCAGCAATCGGACAGGGAAGAACACTGAAGCTTTCTTT
TRBJ2-3 NA 16 TRBV4-3 NA CASSLGRRTSTDTQYF TGCGCCAGCAGCCTAGGAAGAAGGACTAGCACAGATACGCAGTATTTT